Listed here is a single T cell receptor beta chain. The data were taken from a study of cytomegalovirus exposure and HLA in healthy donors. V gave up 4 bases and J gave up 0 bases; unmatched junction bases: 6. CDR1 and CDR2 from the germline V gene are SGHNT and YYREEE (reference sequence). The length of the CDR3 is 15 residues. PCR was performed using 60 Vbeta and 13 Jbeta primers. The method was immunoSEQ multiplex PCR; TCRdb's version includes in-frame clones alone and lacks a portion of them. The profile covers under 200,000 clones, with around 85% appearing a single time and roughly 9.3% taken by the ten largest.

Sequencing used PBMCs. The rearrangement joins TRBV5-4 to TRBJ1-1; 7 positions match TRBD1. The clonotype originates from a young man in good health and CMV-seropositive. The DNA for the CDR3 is TGTGCCAGCAGCGCCTCCGGGACAGTGAACACTGAAGCTTTCTTT. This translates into CASSASGTVNTEAFF.